A single sample is the source of the 26 T cell receptor beta chains below, sequenced in a study of PD-1 blockade in classical Hodgkin lymphoma. The patients all showed relapse after autologous stem cell transplantation, while their brentuximab vedotin exposure varied. The assay was immunoSEQ multiplex PCR, and TCRdb's table has in-frame clones only and misses some. The table lists roughly 11,000 clones, 70% to 85% of them singletons. The specimen was peripheral blood mononuclear cells (PBMCs), collected before the second cycle of nivolumab. The receptors come from a human donor with classical Hodgkin lymphoma.

This rearrangement joins TRBV4-1 to TRBJ2-7, with 8 bases lining up with TRBD1. Trimming took 4 bases from V and 3 from J; bases not matched to a gene: 8. The CDR3 is 15 amino acids. In germline, CDR1 is MGHRA, CDR2 YSYEKL. CDR3 sequence reads: CASSLGGQVGYEQYF. CDR3 nucleotides: TGCGCCAGCAGCCTTGGGGGACAGGTGGGCTACGAGCAGTACTTC.

Turning to this clone: The same CDR3 arises from other DNA sequences in this sample as well. The genes are TRBV7-9 and TRBJ2-2; 9 bases are shared with TRBD2. Germline V gives CDR1 SEHNR, CDR2 FQNEAQ (reference sequence). The CDR3 runs 17 residues. The ends lost 5 bases at V and 2 bases at J; junction bases unmatched: 9. The CDR3 region is CASSTPLSGRNTGELFF. The CDR3 nucleotides read TGTGCCAGCAGCACCCCTCTTAGCGGGAGAAACACCGGGGAGCTGTTTTTT. The full variable domain, completed using reference TRBV7-9 and TRBJ2-2, is DTGVSQNPRHKITKRGQNVTFRCDPISEHNRLYWYRQTLGQGPEFLTYFQNEAQLEKSRLLSDRFSAERPKGSFSTLEIQRTEQGDSAMYLCASSTPLSGRNTGELFFGEGSRLTVL.

The chain is built from TRBV7-9 and TRBJ1-1; perhaps TRBD1 as D (6 bases). Germline assignment: CDR1 SEHNR and CDR2 FQNEAQ (reference sequence). The V end was cut by 5 bases, the J end by 5 bases, with 12 bases between. The CDR3 contains 13 residues. The CDR3 spells CASSLLQGTEAFF. DNA for the CDR3: TGTGCCAGCAGCCTATTACAGGGTACTGAAGCTTTCTTT.

This CDR3 reads CASSWDRTYVKQYF. In DNA, the CDR3 is TGTGCCAGCAGTTGGGACAGGACGTACGTCAAGCAGTACTTC. The chain uses TRBV27 and TRBJ2-7, with 8 bases identical to TRBD1. CDR1 MNHEY and CDR2 SMNVEV come from the germline V gene (reference sequence). The CDR3 sequence is 14 residues long. Losses at the gene ends were 4 bases for V and 8 bases for J; bases not matched to a gene: 10.

The V and J genes are TRBV5-4 and TRBJ1-2, with a tentative D call TRBD1 (5 bases). V was trimmed by 2 bases and J by 3 bases, leaving 20 bases between them. The germline CDR1 and CDR2 sequences are SGHNT and YYREEE (reference sequence). The CDR3 extends over 17 amino acids. In DNA, the CDR3 is TGTGCCAGCAGCTTTTCTCTAGTTACCGGGACCGACTATGGCTACACCTTC. This sequence encodes CASSFSLVTGTDYGYTF.

The chain has TRBV19 and TRBJ2-5, with 9 bases lining up with TRBD2. V lost 5 bases, J lost 3 bases, and 10 bases stayed unmatched. From germline, CDR1 is LNHDA and CDR2 SQIVND (reference sequence). The CDR3 is made up of 16 amino acids. The CDR3 loop is CASSARLAVPKETQYF. The CDR3 nucleotides read TGTGCCAGTAGTGCCCGACTAGCGGTACCAAAAGAGACCCAGTACTTC.

This rearrangement joins TRBV7-6 to TRBJ2-7, with D perhaps matching TRBD1 (6 bases). CDR3 length equals 16 residues. V lost 0 bases to trimming and J lost 2 bases, with 14 bases between them. Germline V lookup: CDR1 SGHVS, CDR2 FNYEAQ. Here the CDR3 DNA reads TGTGCCAGCAGCTTAGCCTTTAGGCAGGGGACCTACGAGCAGTACTTC. Residues: CASSLAFRQGTYEQYF.

The V call is TRBV5-1, the J call TRBJ2-2; D is tentatively TRBD1 or TRBD2 (5 bases each). V was trimmed by 7 bases and J by 6 bases, leaving 13 bases between them. The germline V gene has CDR1 SGHRS and CDR2 YFSETQ. This CDR3 contains 13 residues. Here the CDR3 reads CASRRDGSGELFF. The CDR3 nucleotides read TGCGCCAGCCGCAGGGACGGTTCCGGGGAGCTGTTTTTT.

This rearrangement joins TRBV30 to TRBJ1-2; D gene ambiguous. The CDR3 runs to 11 residues. V was trimmed by 3 bases and J by 8 bases, leaving 10 bases between them. Germline CDR1 GTSNPN, CDR2 SVGIG (reference sequence). The CDR3 reads CAWSKVGGYTF. In DNA, the CDR3 is TGTGCCTGGAGCAAGGTAGGAGGCTACACCTTC.

The DNA of the CDR3 is TGTGCCAGCAGCTTGGGCGGCCCTGGGGCCAACGTCCTGACTTTC. Translating gives CASSLGGPGANVLTF. The genes are TRBV5-4 and TRBJ2-6; D is ambiguous. The CDR3 spans 15 residues. Per the germline V gene, CDR1 is SGHNT and CDR2 is YYREEE (reference sequence). Trimming removed 0 bases at V and 2 bases at J, with 6 bases between.

This chain uses TRBV28 with TRBJ2-7; the D gene is possibly TRBD2 (6 bases). CDR1 is MDHEN and CDR2 is SYDVKM in the germline V gene. This CDR3 contains 10 residues. The CDR3 DNA follows: TGTGCTTCGGGGGTCTACGAGCAGTACTTC. Its translation: CASGVYEQYF.

This clone was observed once. This chain connects TRBV2 to TRBJ2-1; D ambiguous. The V gene lost 6 bases and the J gene lost 0 bases, with 9 bases spanning the gap. The CDR3 has 14 residues. Germline V gene data show CDR1 as SNHLY and CDR2 as FYNNEI. CDR3 sequence: CASRQSLSYNEQFF. CDR3 bases: TGTGCCAGCAGACAGTCCCTCTCCTACAATGAGCAGTTCTTC.

The chain uses TRBV5-1 and TRBJ2-3; the D gene is possibly TRBD2 (9 bases). The CDR3 runs 21 residues. Germline lookup yields CDR1 SGHRS and CDR2 YFSETQ. The V end lost 3 bases, the J end lost 4 bases, and 33 bases lay between the germline ends. In nucleotides, the CDR3 is TGCGCCAGCAGCTCCAGGTGGACAGGGTTGACTAGCGGTCTGGGGGCAGATACGCAGTATTTT. Translated: CASSSRWTGLTSGLGADTQYF.

This clone has more than one count but fewer than ten. The chain joins TRBV6-4 to TRBJ2-2, with TRBD1 identical over 9 bases. This CDR3 region has 17 residues. Trimming cost V 6 bases and J 2 bases; bases outside gene matches: 10. Looked up from germline, CDR1 is MRHNA and CDR2 is SNTAGT. CDR3 residues: CASSRAGTGSNTGELFF. The CDR3 DNA follows: TGTGCCAGCAGCAGGGCCGGGACAGGGTCAAACACCGGGGAGCTGTTTTTT.

The chain recombines TRBV11-2 with TRBJ2-1; 10 nucleotides match TRBD2. The V and J ends lost 8 bases and 3 bases, in that order; junction bases with no gene match: 7. CDR3 length: 15 residues. Germline-derived CDR1 and CDR2 are SGHAT and FQNNGV. In nucleotides, the CDR3 is TGTGCCAGCGGAAAAAGCGGGGGGGGCTACAATGAGCAGTTCTTC. This translates into CASGKSGGGYNEQFF. Full variable domain (missing parts from reference TRBV11-2 and TRBJ2-1): EAGVAQSPRYKIIEKRQSVAFWCNPISGHATLYWYQQILGQGPKLLIQFQNNGVVDDSQLPKDRFSAERLKGVDSTLKIQPAKLEDSAVYLCASGKSGGGYNEQFFGPGTRLTVL.

The chain employs TRBV7-9 and TRBJ2-1; 9 bases align to TRBD2. V was clipped by 5 bases and J by 0 bases; unmatched bases: 5. This CDR3 is built from 16 residues. The germline V gene encodes CDR1 SEHNR and CDR2 FQNEAQ (reference sequence). CDR3 sequence: CASSGFSGSSYNEQFF. The CDR3 nucleotides are TGTGCCAGCAGCGGTTTTAGCGGGAGCTCCTACAATGAGCAGTTCTTC.

The chain is built from TRBV20-1 and TRBJ2-7; D uncertain. Deletions cut 2 bases from V and 6 bases from J, with 8 bases between. CDR1 DFQATT and CDR2 SNEGSKA come from the germline V gene (reference sequence). The CDR3 has 11 residues. The CDR3 loop is CSARITREQYF. CDR3 nucleotide sequence: TGCAGTGCTAGAATAACACGCGAGCAGTACTTC.

This chain uses TRBV2 with TRBJ1-3; weak D call: TRBD1 (5 bases). Germline V gives CDR1 SNHLY, CDR2 FYNNEI. Trimming pared 4 bases from V and 0 bases from J, leaving 10 bases between. The CDR3 runs to 15 residues. The chain's CDR3 is CASSGRQSSGNTIYF. The CDR3 nucleotides are TGTGCCAGCAGTGGCCGACAGAGCTCTGGAAACACCATATATTTT.

The chain combines TRBV19 with TRBJ2-7; 9 bases are shared with TRBD1. The V gene's germline CDR1 is LNHDA and CDR2 SQIVND (reference sequence). The CDR3 is 15 amino acids. V trimming: 5 bases; J trimming: 2 bases; junction bases outside the gene matches: 7. The CDR3: CASSAGTGRAYEQYF. The CDR3 region has the DNA TGTGCCAGTAGTGCGGGGACAGGGAGAGCCTACGAGCAGTACTTC.

The J gene is TRBJ1-6, the V gene TRBV4-1; 7 nucleotides agree with TRBD1. J gave up 9 bases and V 1 base, and 0 bases lay outside the gene matches. Germline V gene lookup returns CDR1 MGHRA and CDR2 YSYEKL. The CDR3 has 13 residues. This CDR3 reads CASSQGQGSPLHF. CDR3 bases: TGCGCCAGCAGCCAAGGACAGGGTTCACCCCTCCACTTT.

In its sample, this clone was seen once. The J gene is TRBJ2-1, the V gene TRBV5-4, with 11 bases lining up with TRBD2. The CDR3 consists of 15 residues. V was clipped by 2 bases and J by 9 bases; unmatched bases: 7. Germline values: CDR1 SGHNT, CDR2 YYREEE (reference sequence). In nucleotides, the CDR3 is TGTGCCAGCAGCTTACCACTAGCGGGAGAACCTGAGCAGTTCTTC. It yields the protein CASSLPLAGEPEQFF. The entire variable domain, with the rest obtained from reference TRBV5-4 and TRBJ2-1, is as follows: ETGVTQSPTHLIKTRGQQVTLRCSSQSGHNTVSWYQQALGQGPQFIFQYYREEENGRGNFPPRFSGLQFPNYSSELNVNALELDDSALYLCASSLPLAGEPEQFFGPGTRLTVL.

CDR3 nucleotide sequence: TGTGCCAGCACCCGGACAGTTGGGTACGAGCAGTACTTC. Encoded protein: CASTRTVGYEQYF. The gene calls are TRBV11-3 and TRBJ2-7; D might be TRBD1 (6 bases). Germline-derived CDR1 and CDR2 are SGHNT and YENEEA. The CDR3 extends over 13 amino acids. V was pared by 7 bases and J by 4 bases, with 14 bases between.

CDR3 sequence: CASSSPGERTDTQYF. CDR3 coding DNA: TGTGCCAGCAGTTCCCCAGGGGAGAGGACAGATACGCAGTATTTT. The V call is TRBV28, the J call TRBJ2-3; TRBD1 is a possible D gene (6 bases). CDR1 and CDR2 from the germline V gene are MDHEN and SYDVKM. This CDR3 comprises 15 residues. V was shortened by 4 bases and J by 3 bases, with 14 bases between the two germline ends.

V and J are TRBV4-1 and TRBJ2-6; a possible D gene is TRBD1 (5 bases). Germline CDR1 reads MGHRA; CDR2 reads YSYEKL. The CDR3 is 17 residues long. The V end lost 4 bases, the J end lost 0 bases, and 13 bases lay between the germline ends. In nucleotides, the CDR3 is TGCGCCAGCAGCCCCGACGACAGTTACTCTGGGGCCAACGTCCTGACTTTC. Protein product: CASSPDDSYSGANVLTF.

This sequence joins TRBV27 and TRBJ2-3, with 9 bases aligning to TRBD1. V was pared by 8 bases and J by 4 bases, with 16 bases of the junction left unmatched. This CDR3 contains 17 residues. CDR1 and CDR2 (germline): MNHEY, SMNVEV (reference sequence). As DNA, the CDR3 is TGTGCCAGCCTCCAAACGGGGGGACAGGGCTTTGCAGATACGCAGTATTTT. Amino acids: CASLQTGGQGFADTQYF.

CDR3 in amino acids: CASRPGPETHQQFF. In nucleotides, the CDR3 is TGTGCCAGCAGGCCGGGACCTGAGACACATCAGCAGTTCTTC. The chain joins TRBV6-1 to TRBJ2-1, with D perhaps being TRBD1 or TRBD2 (5 bases each). The CDR3 length is 14 residues. Germline CDR1 reads MNHNS; CDR2 reads SASEGT. V shed 6 bases and J shed 11 bases, with 20 bases lying between them.